This T cell receptor (beta chain) was recovered during a study of T cell responses to AZD1222 COVID-19 vaccine. CDR3 length: 15 amino acids. The germline V gene has CDR1 KGHSH and CDR2 LQKENI. Deletions cut 10 bases from V and 7 bases from J, with 26 bases between. Sequenced by immunoSEQ multiplex PCR; TCRdb stores in-frame clones only, minus some. The sample contains about 220,000 clones, 90% to 95% of which appear only once. The sample was peripheral blood, taken on day 0 of MenACWY control vaccination. The chain combines TRBV18 with TRBJ2-7; D remains unclear. The receptor was isolated from an adult in good health. This CDR3 is CATTNTETRLGEQYF. The CDR3 coding sequence is TGTGCCACCACTAACACAGAAACCCGGCTGGGAGAGCAGTACTTC.